The sequence of this T cell receptor beta chain was determined in a study of shared clonotypes between healthy human individuals. Across the whole study: Those who served as donors were a couple of women and a few men between the ages of 18 and 49.

This clone was seen ten or more times. Its cognate antigen is unknown. General study results and limits: The naive CD4 repertoires of several donors were compared, and approximately 4.7% of clonotypes were shared. Represented diversity, genetic and exposure-history alike, was limited by few donors.

Measured with immunoSEQ multiplex PCR; TCRdb has only the in-frame clones, and not every one. The sample lists under 850,000 clones; roughly 72% were seen once. J gave up 0 bases and V 5 bases, and 4 bases lay outside the gene matches. The germline V gene encodes CDR1 SEHNR and CDR2 FQNEAQ (reference sequence). The CDR3 extends over 14 amino acids. The chain carries TRBV7-9 and TRBJ2-7; 7 bases map to TRBD1. The sequencing sample was made of memory CD4+ T cells sorted from blood. Documented subset: CD45RA-negative fraction. The origin of this receptor is a woman aged 25 to 39 in good health. CDR3: CASSRDSFSYEQYF. CDR3 nucleotides: TGTGCCAGCAGCCGGGACAGTTTCTCCTACGAGCAGTACTTC.